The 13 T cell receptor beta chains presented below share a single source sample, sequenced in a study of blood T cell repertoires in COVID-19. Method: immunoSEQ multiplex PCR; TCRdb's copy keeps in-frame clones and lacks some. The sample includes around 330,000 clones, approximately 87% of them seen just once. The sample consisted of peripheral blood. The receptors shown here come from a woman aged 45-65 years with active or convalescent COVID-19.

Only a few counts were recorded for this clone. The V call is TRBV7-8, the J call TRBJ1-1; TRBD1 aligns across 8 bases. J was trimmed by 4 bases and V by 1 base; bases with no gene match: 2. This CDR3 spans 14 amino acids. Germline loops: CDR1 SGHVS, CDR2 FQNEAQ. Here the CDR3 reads CASSLGQGSTEAFF. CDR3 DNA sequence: TGTGCCAGCAGCTTAGGACAGGGGAGCACTGAAGCTTTCTTT.

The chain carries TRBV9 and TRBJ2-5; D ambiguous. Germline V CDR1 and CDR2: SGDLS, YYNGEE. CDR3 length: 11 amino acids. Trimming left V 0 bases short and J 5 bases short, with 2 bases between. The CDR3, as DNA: TGTGCCAGCAGCGTAGCTGAGACCCAGTACTTC. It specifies CASSVAETQYF.

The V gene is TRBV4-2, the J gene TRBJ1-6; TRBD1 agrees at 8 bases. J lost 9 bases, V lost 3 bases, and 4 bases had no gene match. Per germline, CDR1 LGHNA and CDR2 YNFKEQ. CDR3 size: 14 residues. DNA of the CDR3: TGTGCCAGCAGCCATTTAACAGGGGGTTCACCCCTCCACTTT. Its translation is CASSHLTGGSPLHF.

CDR3 protein: CASTDGTANNQPQHF. The CDR3 bases are TGTGCCAGTACCGACGGGACAGCCAATAATCAGCCCCAGCATTTT. V usage is TRBV28 and J usage is TRBJ1-5; 7 nucleotides agree with TRBD1. Germline V gene lookup returns CDR1 MDHEN and CDR2 SYDVKM. The CDR3 runs 15 residues. V was clipped by 9 bases and J by 4 bases; unmatched bases: 12.

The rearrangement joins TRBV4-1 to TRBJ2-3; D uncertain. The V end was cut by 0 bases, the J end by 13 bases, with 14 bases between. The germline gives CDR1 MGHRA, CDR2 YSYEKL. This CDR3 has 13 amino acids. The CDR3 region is CASSQDQASLKYF. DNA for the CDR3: TGCGCCAGCAGCCAAGATCAAGCCTCTCTTAAGTATTTT.

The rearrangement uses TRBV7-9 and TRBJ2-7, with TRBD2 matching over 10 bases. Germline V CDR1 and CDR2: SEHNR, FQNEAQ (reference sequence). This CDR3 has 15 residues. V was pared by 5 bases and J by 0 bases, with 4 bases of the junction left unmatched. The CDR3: CASSLGTSASYEQYF. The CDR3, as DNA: TGTGCCAGCAGCCTCGGGACTAGCGCCTCCTACGAGCAGTACTTC.

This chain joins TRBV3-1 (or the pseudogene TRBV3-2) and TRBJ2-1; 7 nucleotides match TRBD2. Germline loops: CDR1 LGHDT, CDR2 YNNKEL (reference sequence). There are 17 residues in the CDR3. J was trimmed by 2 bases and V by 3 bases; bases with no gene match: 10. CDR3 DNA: TGTGCCAGCAGCCATTACTCCTTAGGACTAGCCTACAATGAGCAGTTCTTC. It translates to CASSHYSLGLAYNEQFF.

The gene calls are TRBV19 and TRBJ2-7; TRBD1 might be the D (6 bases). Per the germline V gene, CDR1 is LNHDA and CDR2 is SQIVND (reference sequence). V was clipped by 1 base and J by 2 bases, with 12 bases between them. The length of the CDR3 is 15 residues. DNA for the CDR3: TGTGCCAGTAGTATAGGGCTTCAGGGGCCCTACGAGCAGTACTTC. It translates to CASSIGLQGPYEQYF.

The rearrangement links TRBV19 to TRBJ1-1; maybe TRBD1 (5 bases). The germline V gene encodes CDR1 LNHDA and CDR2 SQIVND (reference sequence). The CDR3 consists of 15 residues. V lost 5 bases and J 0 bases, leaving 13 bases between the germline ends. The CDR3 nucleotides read TGTGCCAGTAGTGTCCTCGGGACTTTGAACACTGAAGCTTTCTTT. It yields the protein CASSVLGTLNTEAFF.

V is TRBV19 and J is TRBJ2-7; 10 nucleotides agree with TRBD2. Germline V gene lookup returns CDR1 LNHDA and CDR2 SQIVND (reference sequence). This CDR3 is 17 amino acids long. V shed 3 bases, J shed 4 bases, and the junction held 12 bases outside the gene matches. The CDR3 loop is CASSIATSGSVGYEQYF. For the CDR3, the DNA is TGTGCCAGTAGTATCGCGACTAGCGGGTCCGTGGGATACGAGCAGTACTTC.

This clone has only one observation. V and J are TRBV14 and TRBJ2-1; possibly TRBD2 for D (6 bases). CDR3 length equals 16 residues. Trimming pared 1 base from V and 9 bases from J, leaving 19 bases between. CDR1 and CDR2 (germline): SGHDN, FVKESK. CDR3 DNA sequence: TGTGCCAGCAGCCAAGTGCGGGACGCTCGGGTGCCTGAGCAGTTCTTC. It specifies CASSQVRDARVPEQFF.

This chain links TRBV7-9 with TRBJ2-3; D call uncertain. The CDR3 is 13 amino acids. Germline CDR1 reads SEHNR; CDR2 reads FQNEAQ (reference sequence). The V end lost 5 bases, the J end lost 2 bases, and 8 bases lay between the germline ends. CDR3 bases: TGTGCCAGCAGCCTGCCCTACACAGATACGCAGTATTTT. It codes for CASSLPYTDTQYF.

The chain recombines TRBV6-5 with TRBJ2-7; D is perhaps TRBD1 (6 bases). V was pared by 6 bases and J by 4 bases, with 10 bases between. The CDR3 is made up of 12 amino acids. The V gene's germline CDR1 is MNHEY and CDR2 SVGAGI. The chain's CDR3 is CASSARGYEQYF. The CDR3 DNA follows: TGTGCCAGCAGCGCCAGGGGATACGAGCAGTACTTC.